This T cell receptor (beta chain) was recovered during a study of T cell clonality in common variable immunodeficiency (dated by TCRdb to about 2015). What the research found in general, with its limitations: Correlations between repertoire features and clinical complications were limited by patient heterogeneity within the CVID cohort. Fewer TCRbeta clones were shared among CVID subjects than among healthy controls (p < 0.0001). The authors noted that sequencing repertoires of T cell subpopulations would be needed to clarify what caused the increased clonality in CVID. TCRbeta clonality was higher in CVID subjects than in healthy controls (t-test p = 0.018), and the increase was most characteristic of about a third of subjects. CVID TCRbeta sequences were reported to have fewer deletions and N-nucleotide insertions and to lack highly modified clones with 13 or more V deletions. Even though DNA input was the same, control samples had an average of roughly 76,000 unique sequences each, compared with roughly 32,000 in CVID samples.

This clone was detected ten times or more. Its antigen specificity is not known. Coverage ceases 3 residues before the CDR3 finishes, and the germline J gene fills in the end. Both CVID patients and healthy controls were predominantly of Caucasian heritage. Heparinized peripheral whole blood samples of about 5 to 8.5 ml were obtained from each donor. Genomic DNA from adults with common variable immune deficiency (CVID) and from healthy adult controls was used to sequence TCRbeta CDR3 repertoires. The control group was made up of around 22 healthy adult volunteers (10 male and roughly twelve female) whose ages ranged from 23 to 66 years, with a mean age of roughly 33. Diluted blood was density-centrifuged over Hypaque 1077 or Ficoll-Paque to isolate peripheral blood mononuclear cells. Unsorted mononuclear cells served as the source of genomic DNA, which was extracted either by Qiagen column purification or by a centrifugation-based method.

For sequencing input, CVID and control samples contributed equivalent amounts of genomic DNA. For every sample, a 60 bp segment covering the rearranged TCRbeta CDR3 region was amplified and then sequenced. TCRbeta amplification used the immunoSEQ assay, a bias-corrected multiplex PCR with high-throughput sequencing. As for the authors' bioinformatics: Each unique nucleotide sequence was treated as a clone and annotated with V, D and J genes, copy number and frequency. Sequences were labeled productive if in frame, and non-productive if out of frame or containing stop codons. As previously described, clonality was calculated on the basis of Shannon's entropy. Mean CDR3 Kyte-Doolittle hydropathy was derived from the predicted amino acid sequences of productive clones. Hierarchical clustering of scaled V gene usage was performed with the R hclust function using Manhattan distance and complete linkage. To assess clone sharing by CDR3 amino acid sequence, 12 repertoires per group were resampled over 100 rounds. The repertoires were screened for 65 to 75 published EBV-specific TCRbeta sequences and a few hundred published CMV-specific TCRbeta sequences. Analysis left out a couple of CVID samples that produced under 10,000 sequences, so some 45 CVID repertoires remained. Entries here come from immuneACCESS through TCRdb and include only in-frame sequences with V and J called. Some clones fail to appear in such tables; in the studies checked, an unresolved V gene covers under half of the shortfall, and the cause of the remainder is unknown. V and J calls and clone size come straight from that table; D and trimming were deduced from the DNA. The sample comprises roughly 34,000 clones, and every one was counted more than once. The ten biggest clones cover over 0.95% of the sample.

The V and J ends are trimmed by 3 bases and 5 bases, leaving 13 bases between them. CDR1 and CDR2, looked up from the germline V gene, are SGHVS and FNYEAQ. The CDR3 has 15 amino acids, counting the end cysteine and phenylalanine. Shown are 36 bases from within the CDR3, in frame from base 1. This TCR derives from a person between 18 and 75 years old in good health. The sample comprised peripheral blood mononuclear cells. The sequence is built from TRBV7-6 and TRBJ2-2; matching of 6 bases hints at TRBD2 as the D gene. CDR3 DNA, as far as it was read: TGTGCCAGCAGCTTGACTCGACTAGGAACCGGGGAG. The resulting protein is CASSLTRLGTGE. The full-length CDR3 reads as CASSLTRLGTGELFF.